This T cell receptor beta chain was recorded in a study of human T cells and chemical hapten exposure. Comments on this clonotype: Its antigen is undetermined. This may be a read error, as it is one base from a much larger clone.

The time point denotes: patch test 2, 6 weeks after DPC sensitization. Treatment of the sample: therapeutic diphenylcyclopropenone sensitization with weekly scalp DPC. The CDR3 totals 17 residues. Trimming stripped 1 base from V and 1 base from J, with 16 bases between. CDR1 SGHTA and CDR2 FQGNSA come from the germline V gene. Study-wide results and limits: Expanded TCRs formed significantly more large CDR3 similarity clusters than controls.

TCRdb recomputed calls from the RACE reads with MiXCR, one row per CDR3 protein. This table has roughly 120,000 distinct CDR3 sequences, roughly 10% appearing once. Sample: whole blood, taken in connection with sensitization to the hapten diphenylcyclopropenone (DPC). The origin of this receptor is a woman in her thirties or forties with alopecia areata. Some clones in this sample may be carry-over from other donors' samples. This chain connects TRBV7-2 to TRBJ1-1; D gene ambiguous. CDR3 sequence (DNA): TGTGCCAGCAGCTTAGGTGGTTTCGGTCAGTCGAACACTGAAGCTTTCTTT. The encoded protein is CASSLGGFGQSNTEAFF.